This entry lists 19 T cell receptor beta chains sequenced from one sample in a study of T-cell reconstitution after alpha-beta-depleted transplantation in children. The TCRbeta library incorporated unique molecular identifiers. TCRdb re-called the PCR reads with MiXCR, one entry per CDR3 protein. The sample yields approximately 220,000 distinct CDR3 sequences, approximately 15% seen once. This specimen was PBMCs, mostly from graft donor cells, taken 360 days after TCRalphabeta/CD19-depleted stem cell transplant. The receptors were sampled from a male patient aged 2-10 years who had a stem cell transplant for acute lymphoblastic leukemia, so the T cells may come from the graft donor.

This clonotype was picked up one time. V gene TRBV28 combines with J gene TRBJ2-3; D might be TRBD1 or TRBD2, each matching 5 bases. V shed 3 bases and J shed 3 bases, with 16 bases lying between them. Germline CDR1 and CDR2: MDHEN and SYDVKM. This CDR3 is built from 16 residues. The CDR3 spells CASSFIVGRETDTQYF. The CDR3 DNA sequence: TGTGCCAGCAGTTTTATCGTTGGCAGGGAGACAGATACGCAGTATTTT.

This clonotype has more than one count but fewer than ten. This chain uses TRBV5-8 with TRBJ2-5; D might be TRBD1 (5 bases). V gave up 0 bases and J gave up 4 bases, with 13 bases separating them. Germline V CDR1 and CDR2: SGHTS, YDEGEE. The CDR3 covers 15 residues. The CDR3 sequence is CASSLVTLDRETQYF. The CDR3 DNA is TGTGCCAGCAGCTTGGTGACGCTCGACAGAGAGACCCAGTACTTC. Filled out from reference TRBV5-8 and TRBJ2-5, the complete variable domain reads EAGVTQSPTHLIKTRGQQATLRCSPISGHTSVYWYQQALGLGLQFLLWYDEGEERNRGNFPPRFSGRQFPNYSSELNVNALELEDSALYLCASSLVTLDRETQYFGPGTRLLVL.

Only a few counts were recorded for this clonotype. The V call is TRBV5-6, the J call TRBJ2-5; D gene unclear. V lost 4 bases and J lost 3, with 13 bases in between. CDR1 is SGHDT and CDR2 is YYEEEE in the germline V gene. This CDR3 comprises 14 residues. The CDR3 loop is CASSRVGFKETQYF. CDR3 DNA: TGTGCCAGCAGCCGGGTGGGCTTTAAAGAGACCCAGTACTTC.

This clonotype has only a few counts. CDR3: CASSFPSQSANTGELFF. The CDR3 DNA is TGCGCCAGCAGCTTTCCCTCGCAGAGCGCGAACACCGGGGAGCTGTTTTTT. V usage is TRBV5-1 and J usage is TRBJ2-2, with D unresolved. Looked up from germline, CDR1 is SGHRS and CDR2 is YFSETQ. V was clipped by 2 bases and J by 0 bases, with 14 bases between them. CDR3 length: 17 amino acids. Full variable domain (rest looked up from reference TRBV5-1 and TRBJ2-2): KAGVTQTPRYLIKTRGQQVTLSCSPISGHRSVSWYQQTPGQGLQFLFEYFSETQRNKGNFPGRFSGRQFSNSRSEMNVSTLELGDSALYLCASSFPSQSANTGELFFGEGSRLTVL.

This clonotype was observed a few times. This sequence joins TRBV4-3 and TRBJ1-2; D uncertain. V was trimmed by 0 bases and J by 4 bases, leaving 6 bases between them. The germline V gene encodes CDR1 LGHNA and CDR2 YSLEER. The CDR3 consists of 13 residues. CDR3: CASSQETIYGYTF. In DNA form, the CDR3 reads TGCGCCAGCAGCCAAGAAACGATCTATGGCTACACCTTC.

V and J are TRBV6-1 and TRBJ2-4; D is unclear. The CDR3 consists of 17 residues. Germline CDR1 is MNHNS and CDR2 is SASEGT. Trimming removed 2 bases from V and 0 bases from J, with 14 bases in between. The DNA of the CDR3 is TGTGCCAGCAGTGAAAATATGGGGAAACTAGCCAAAAACATTCAGTACTTC. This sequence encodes CASSENMGKLAKNIQYF.

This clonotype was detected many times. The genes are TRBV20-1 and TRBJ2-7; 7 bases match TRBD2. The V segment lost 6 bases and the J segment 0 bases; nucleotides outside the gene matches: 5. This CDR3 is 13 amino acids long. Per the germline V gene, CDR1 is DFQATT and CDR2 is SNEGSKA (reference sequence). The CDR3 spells CSAEAGVSYEQYF. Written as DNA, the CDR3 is TGCAGTGCCGAGGCGGGAGTCTCCTACGAGCAGTACTTC.

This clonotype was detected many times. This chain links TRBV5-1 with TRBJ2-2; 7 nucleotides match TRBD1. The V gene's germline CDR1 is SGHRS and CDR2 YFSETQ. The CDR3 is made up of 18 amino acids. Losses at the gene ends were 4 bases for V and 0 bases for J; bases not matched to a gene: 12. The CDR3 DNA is TGCGCCAGCAGCCCCAAACCGACAGGGCTCGCGAACACCGGGGAGCTGTTTTTT. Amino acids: CASSPKPTGLANTGELFF.

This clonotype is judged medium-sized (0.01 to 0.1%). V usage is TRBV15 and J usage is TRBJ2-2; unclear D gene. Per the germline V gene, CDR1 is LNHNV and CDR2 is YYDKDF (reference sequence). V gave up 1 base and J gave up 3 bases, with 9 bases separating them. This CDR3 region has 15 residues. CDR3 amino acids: CATSRGRVDTGELFF. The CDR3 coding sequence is TGTGCCACCAGCAGAGGAAGGGTGGACACCGGGGAGCTGTTTTTT. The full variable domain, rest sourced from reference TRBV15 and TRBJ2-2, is DAMVIQNPRYQVTQFGKPVTLSCSQTLNHNVMYWYQQKSSQAPKLLFHYYDKDFNNEADTPDNFQSRRPNTSFCFLDIRSPGLGDTAMYLCATSRGRVDTGELFFGEGSRLTVL.

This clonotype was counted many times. CDR3 residues: CAISEPASGTDTQYF. CDR3 sequence (DNA): TGTGCCATCAGTGAGCCGGCTAGCGGAACAGATACGCAGTATTTT. The chain is built from TRBV10-3 and TRBJ2-3; 7 bases fit TRBD2. This CDR3 comprises 15 residues. Germline assignment: CDR1 ENHRY and CDR2 SYGVKD. The V gene end was trimmed by 2 bases and the J gene end by 3 bases; junction bases not matched to a gene: 5.

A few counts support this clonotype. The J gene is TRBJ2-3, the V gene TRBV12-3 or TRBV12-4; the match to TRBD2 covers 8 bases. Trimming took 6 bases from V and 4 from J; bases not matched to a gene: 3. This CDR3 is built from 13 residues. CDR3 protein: CASRTGGADTQYF. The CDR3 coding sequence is TGTGCCAGCAGAACGGGGGGGGCAGATACGCAGTATTTT.

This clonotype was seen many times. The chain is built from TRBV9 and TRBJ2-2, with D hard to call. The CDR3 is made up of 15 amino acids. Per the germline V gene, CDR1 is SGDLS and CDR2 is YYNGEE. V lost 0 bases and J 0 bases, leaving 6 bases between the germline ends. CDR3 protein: CASSVESPNTGELFF. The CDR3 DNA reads TGTGCCAGCAGCGTAGAGAGTCCGAACACCGGGGAGCTGTTTTTT.

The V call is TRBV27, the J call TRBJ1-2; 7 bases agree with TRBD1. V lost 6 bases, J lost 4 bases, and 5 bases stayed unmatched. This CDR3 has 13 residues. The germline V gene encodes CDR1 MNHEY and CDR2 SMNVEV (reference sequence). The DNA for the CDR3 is TGTGCCAGCAGCCGGAGGGACAGCTATGGCTACACCTTC. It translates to CASSRRDSYGYTF.

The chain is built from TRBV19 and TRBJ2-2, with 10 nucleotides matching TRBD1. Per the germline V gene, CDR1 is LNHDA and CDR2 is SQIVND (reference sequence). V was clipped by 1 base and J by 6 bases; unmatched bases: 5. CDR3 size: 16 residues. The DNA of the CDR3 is TGTGCCAGTAGTATAGCCCACGGACAGGGGGCCGGGGAGCTGTTTTTT. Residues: CASSIAHGQGAGELFF.

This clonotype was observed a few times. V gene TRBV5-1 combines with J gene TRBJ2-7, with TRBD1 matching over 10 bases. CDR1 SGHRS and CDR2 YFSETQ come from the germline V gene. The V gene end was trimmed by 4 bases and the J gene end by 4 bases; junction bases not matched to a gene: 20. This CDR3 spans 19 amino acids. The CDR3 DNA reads TGCGCCAGCAGCCCGGGACAGGGGCCCTCAGTAAGCGCTGGATACGAGCAGTACTTC. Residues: CASSPGQGPSVSAGYEQYF.

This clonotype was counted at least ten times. CDR3 sequence reads: CASSYSLAGIDTQYF. Written as DNA, the CDR3 is TGTGCCAGCAGTTACTCACTAGCGGGGATTGATACGCAGTATTTT. The chain employs TRBV6-5 and TRBJ2-3; TRBD2 matches at 10 bases. V shed 0 bases, J shed 6 bases, and the junction held 3 bases outside the gene matches. There are 15 residues in the CDR3. Germline V CDR1 and CDR2: MNHEY, SVGAGI.

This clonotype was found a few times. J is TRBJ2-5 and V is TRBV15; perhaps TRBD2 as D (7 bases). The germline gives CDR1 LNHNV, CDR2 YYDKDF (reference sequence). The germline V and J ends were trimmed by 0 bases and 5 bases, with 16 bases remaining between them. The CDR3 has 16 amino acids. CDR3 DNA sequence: TGTGCCACCAGCAGAGAGGGGGGGGCCTACGTGGAGACCCAGTACTTC. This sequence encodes CATSREGGAYVETQYF.

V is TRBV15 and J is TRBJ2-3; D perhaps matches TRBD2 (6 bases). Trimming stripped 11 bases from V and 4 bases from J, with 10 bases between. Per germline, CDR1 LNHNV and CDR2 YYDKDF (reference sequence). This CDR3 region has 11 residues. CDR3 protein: CAAAGPDTQYF. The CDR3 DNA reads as TGTGCCGCGGCGGGGCCAGATACGCAGTATTTT. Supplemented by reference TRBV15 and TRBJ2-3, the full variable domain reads DAMVIQNPRYQVTQFGKPVTLSCSQTLNHNVMYWYQQKSSQAPKLLFHYYDKDFNNEADTPDNFQSRRPNTSFCFLDIRSPGLGDTAMYLCAAAGPDTQYFGPGTRLTVL.

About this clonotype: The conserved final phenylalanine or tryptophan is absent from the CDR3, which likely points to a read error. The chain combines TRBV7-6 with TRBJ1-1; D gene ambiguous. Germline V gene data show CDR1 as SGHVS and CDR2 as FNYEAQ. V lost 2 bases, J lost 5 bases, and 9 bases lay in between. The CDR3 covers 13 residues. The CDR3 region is CASSLYGGTEAFC. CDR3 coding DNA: TGTGCCAGCAGCTTATACGGAGGGACTGAAGCTTTCTGT.